The present TCR beta chain was sequenced within a study of shared clonotypes between healthy human individuals. Study at large: Each donor had three CD4 naive, three CD4 memory, two CD8 naive and one CD8 memory plate. Study conclusions and caveats: Some clonotypes were shared by all four sorted-subset donors, while others were not shared. The non-shared ones had lower generation probabilities than the shared ones.

On this clone: Its antigen is undetermined.

CD45RO negativity and positive selection for CCR7 defined naive CD8 cells, a population that excluded terminally differentiated effector memory CD45RA+ cells. For every subset, genomic DNA was evenly distributed across several immunoSEQ plates. Sequencing was performed with immunoSEQ multiplex PCR; in TCRdb, only in-frame clones are kept and a portion is missing. The profile shows roughly 590,000 clones, 95% of them singletons. Germline assignment: CDR1 MNHEY and CDR2 SMNVEV (reference sequence). The ends lost 6 bases at V and 3 bases at J; junction bases unmatched: 3. This CDR3 contains 13 residues.

The sequencing input was naive CD8+ T cells sorted from blood. This chain uses TRBV27 with TRBJ1-1; 8 bases are a match to TRBD1. The receptor was isolated from a woman aged 30 to 39 in good health. The CDR3 here is CASRLTGDTEAFF. The CDR3 region has the DNA TGTGCCAGCAGGTTGACAGGGGACACTGAAGCTTTCTTT.